Shown below are 21 T cell receptor beta chains from a single sample sequenced in a study of T cells after posttransplantation cyclophosphamide. Here immunoSEQ multiplex PCR was the method, and the copy in TCRdb shows in-frame clones only, minus some. Among 25,000 to 30,000 clones listed, 86% were seen once. Sequences were obtained from PBMCs. These receptors all stem from a man aged 45-65 years.

The V and J genes are TRBV7-3 and TRBJ2-7; possibly TRBD2 for D (5 bases). Looked up from germline, CDR1 is SGHTA and CDR2 is FQGTGA. This CDR3 comprises 14 residues. V was cut by 5 bases and J by 2 bases, with 13 bases left in between. This CDR3 reads CASSRIGSTYEQYF. The DNA of the CDR3 is TGTGCCAGCAGCCGGATAGGGAGCACCTACGAGCAGTACTTC.

The rearrangement uses TRBV19 and TRBJ2-1; 9 nucleotides agree with TRBD2. The CDR3 contains 15 residues. V dropped 10 bases and J dropped 8; count of bases not matched to a gene: 15. In germline, CDR1 is LNHDA, CDR2 SQIVND (reference sequence). The CDR3, as DNA: TGTGCCACGAAAGAGTTAGCGGGAGAATGGTATGAGCAGTTCTTC. Translation: CATKELAGEWYEQFF.

The chain employs TRBV5-1 and TRBJ2-2, with D possibly matching TRBD2 (6 bases). The CDR3 runs to 15 residues. The V end was cut by 4 bases, the J end by 5 bases, with 15 bases between. The germline V gene has CDR1 SGHRS and CDR2 YFSETQ. The CDR3 bases are TGCGCCAGCAGCCCGTCGGCGGGGTGGACCGGGGAGCTGTTTTTT. Its protein product is CASSPSAGWTGELFF.

The chain uses TRBV18 and TRBJ1-1; 7 positions match TRBD1. The V gene end was trimmed by 6 bases and the J gene end by 5 bases; junction bases not matched to a gene: 12. Germline CDR1 KGHSH, CDR2 LQKENI. There are 15 residues in the CDR3. As DNA, the CDR3 is TGTGCCAGCTCGGAAGGTCAGGGGGGATGGACTGAAGCTTTCTTT. Amino acid sequence: CASSEGQGGWTEAFF.

This clone was recorded once. The chain joins TRBV4-2 to TRBJ1-1, with D perhaps matching TRBD1 (6 bases). Trimming cost V 0 bases and J 4 bases, with 15 bases left between them. The CDR3 is made up of 16 amino acids. From germline, CDR1 is LGHNA and CDR2 YNFKEQ. The CDR3 coding sequence is TGTGCCAGCAGCCAAGAACCGGGACAAGAGGGCACTGAAGCTTTCTTT. The encoded protein is CASSQEPGQEGTEAFF.

The chain carries TRBV7-2 and TRBJ2-1; TRBD2 is a possible D gene (5 bases). Germline CDR1 is SGHTA and CDR2 is FQGNSA. The CDR3 is 14 amino acids. V was trimmed by 5 bases and J by 5 bases, leaving 13 bases between them. CDR3 nucleotide sequence: TGTGCCAGCAGCGCTAGCAGGCAGCACAATGAGCAGTTCTTC. Translation gives CASSASRQHNEQFF.

This rearrangement joins TRBV6-5 to TRBJ2-1; 10 bases agree with TRBD2. The CDR3 totals 15 residues. Per the germline V gene, CDR1 is MNHEY and CDR2 is SVGAGI. Trimming took 6 bases from V and 6 from J; bases not matched to a gene: 8. The CDR3 bases are TGTGCCAGCAGGCCTGGACTAGCGGAGACCAATGAGCAGTTCTTC. It yields the protein CASRPGLAETNEQFF.

The rearrangement links TRBV4-1 to TRBJ2-3; 11 nucleotides align to TRBD2. Per the germline V gene, CDR1 is MGHRA and CDR2 is YSYEKL. The CDR3 sequence is 17 residues long. V gave up 4 bases and J gave up 4 bases; unmatched junction bases: 10. As DNA, the CDR3 is TGCGCCAGCAGCCCTAACGTAGCGGGGGGGTCCTCAGATACGCAGTATTTT. Amino acids: CASSPNVAGGSSDTQYF.

This chain links TRBV4-2 with TRBJ2-1, with 10 positions matching TRBD2. V lost 1 base, J lost 8 bases, and 8 bases stayed unmatched. Looked up from germline, CDR1 is LGHNA and CDR2 is YNFKEQ. This CDR3 has 16 residues. CDR3 loop: CASSQGGLALGDEQFF. Written as DNA, the CDR3 is TGTGCCAGCAGCCAAGGGGGACTAGCGCTGGGCGATGAGCAGTTCTTC.

The chain joins TRBV29-1 to TRBJ1-2, with D perhaps matching TRBD1 (5 bases). V was clipped by 2 bases and J by 5 bases, with 12 bases between them. The germline V gene encodes CDR1 SQVTM and CDR2 ANQGSEA. The CDR3 covers 13 residues. The CDR3 region is CSVETDTSYGYTF. The CDR3 DNA follows: TGCAGCGTTGAAACGGACACCAGTTATGGCTACACCTTC.

This clone has more than one count but fewer than ten. Other nucleotide sequences in the sample specify the same CDR3. This chain links TRBV6-5 with TRBJ1-6; the D is unclear. The CDR3 totals 13 residues. Germline loops: CDR1 MNHEY, CDR2 SVGAGI. V was shortened by 0 bases and J by 9 bases, with 6 bases between the two germline ends. CDR3 nucleotide sequence: TGTGCCAGCAGTTACTCGCGGGGTTCACCCCTCCACTTT. It codes for CASSYSRGSPLHF.

J is TRBJ2-7 and V is TRBV5-8, with D uncertain. This CDR3 contains 15 residues. CDR1 and CDR2 from the germline V gene are SGHTS and YDEGEE. Trimming stripped 0 bases from V and 0 bases from J, with 10 bases between. The CDR3 DNA follows: TGTGCCAGCAGCTTGGCTCGGGTCCCCTCCTACGAGCAGTACTTC. Residues: CASSLARVPSYEQYF. Filled out from reference TRBV5-8 and TRBJ2-7, the complete variable domain reads EAGVTQSPTHLIKTRGQQATLRCSPISGHTSVYWYQQALGLGLQFLLWYDEGEERNRGNFPPRFSGRQFPNYSSELNVNALELEDSALYLCASSLARVPSYEQYFGPGTRLTVT.

This chain uses TRBV5-1 with TRBJ2-1; no clear D gene. CDR1 is SGHRS, CDR2 YFSETQ, per germline. The CDR3 has 16 residues. The germline V and J ends were trimmed by 0 bases and 0 bases, with 10 bases remaining between them. Written as DNA, the CDR3 is TGCGCCAGCAGCTTGGTTTCCTCGCGCTCCTACAATGAGCAGTTCTTC. Its translation is CASSLVSSRSYNEQFF.

The chain joins TRBV9 to TRBJ2-7; D call uncertain. From germline, CDR1 is SGDLS and CDR2 YYNGEE. This CDR3 contains 14 residues. V was trimmed by 5 bases and J by 2 bases, leaving 14 bases between them. The CDR3 loop is CASSGSGSTYEQYF. The DNA of the CDR3 is TGTGCCAGCAGTGGCTCAGGCAGCACCTACGAGCAGTACTTC.

V gene TRBV6-1 combines with J gene TRBJ2-3, with 10 bases lining up with TRBD2. Germline V gene data show CDR1 as MNHNS and CDR2 as SASEGT. The V and J ends lost 2 bases and 2 bases, in that order; junction bases with no gene match: 7. The CDR3 length is 17 residues. In DNA, the CDR3 is TGTGCCAGCAGTGAAAGCGGACTAGCGGTGCCCACAGATACGCAGTATTTT. It yields the protein CASSESGLAVPTDTQYF.

The sample holds one count of this clone. The rearrangement uses TRBV7-9 and TRBJ2-1; 9 bases are shared with TRBD2. Germline CDR1 reads SEHNR; CDR2 reads FQNEAQ (reference sequence). This CDR3 spans 16 amino acids. The ends lost 5 bases at V and 7 bases at J; junction bases unmatched: 12. The CDR3 nucleotides read TGTGCCAGCAGCGCGGGCGGGAGGGCCCCTAGGAATGAGCAGTTCTTC. Protein: CASSAGGRAPRNEQFF.

This clone was recorded a few times. V gene TRBV6-1 combines with J gene TRBJ1-5, with 9 nucleotides matching TRBD1. The CDR3 runs 15 residues. V shed 6 bases, J shed 2 bases, and the junction held 5 bases outside the gene matches. Per germline, CDR1 MNHNS and CDR2 SASEGT. The CDR3 nucleotides read TGTGCCAGCAGGGACAGGGGAGGGGGCAATCAGCCCCAGCATTTT. Its protein product is CASRDRGGGNQPQHF.

The chain joins TRBV7-2 to TRBJ2-2; D may be TRBD2 (6 bases). Germline values: CDR1 SGHTA, CDR2 FQGNSA. CDR3 length: 16 amino acids. Trimming cost V 5 bases and J 2 bases, with 15 bases left between them. The CDR3 is CASSPPGSLNTGELFF. As DNA, the CDR3 is TGTGCCAGCAGCCCACCCGGGAGCCTCAACACCGGGGAGCTGTTTTTT. Full variable domain (outside the CDR3, taken from reference TRBV7-2 and TRBJ2-2): GAGVSQSPSNKVTEKGKDVELRCDPISGHTALYWYRQSLGQGLEFLIYFQGNSAPDKSGLPSDRFSAERTGGSVSTLTIQRTQQEDSAVYLCASSPPGSLNTGELFFGEGSRLTVL.

The V and J genes are TRBV7-6 and TRBJ1-2; D is unclear. Germline CDR1 SGHVS, CDR2 FNYEAQ. V was pared by 4 bases and J by 5 bases, with 11 bases between. The CDR3 length is 13 residues. The CDR3 sequence is CASSSSGLYGYTF. CDR3 nucleotides: TGTGCCAGCAGCTCCTCAGGCTTATATGGCTACACCTTC.

The table lists this clone with a count of one. The chain recombines TRBV5-8 with TRBJ1-1, with TRBD1 identical over 10 bases. Unmatched junction bases numbered 6, after V lost 4 bases and J lost 0 bases. The CDR3 has 16 residues. Germline V gene lookup returns CDR1 SGHTS and CDR2 YDEGEE. The CDR3: CASSGPGTGVNTEAFF. The CDR3 nucleotides read TGTGCCAGCAGCGGGCCCGGGACAGGGGTGAACACTGAAGCTTTCTTT.

This chain connects TRBV5-1 to TRBJ1-2, with 9 bases identical to TRBD1. The CDR3 loop spans 13 amino acids. Germline V CDR1 and CDR2: SGHRS, YFSETQ. The V segment lost 4 bases and the J segment 4 bases; nucleotides outside the gene matches: 2. The CDR3 coding sequence is TGCGCCAGCAGCCCGGACAGGGGCTATGGCTACACCTTC. Translation gives CASSPDRGYGYTF. The full variable domain, completed using reference TRBV5-1 and TRBJ1-2, is KAGVTQTPRYLIKTRGQQVTLSCSPISGHRSVSWYQQTPGQGLQFLFEYFSETQRNKGNFPGRFSGRQFSNSRSEMNVSTLELGDSALYLCASSPDRGYGYTFGSGTRLTVV.